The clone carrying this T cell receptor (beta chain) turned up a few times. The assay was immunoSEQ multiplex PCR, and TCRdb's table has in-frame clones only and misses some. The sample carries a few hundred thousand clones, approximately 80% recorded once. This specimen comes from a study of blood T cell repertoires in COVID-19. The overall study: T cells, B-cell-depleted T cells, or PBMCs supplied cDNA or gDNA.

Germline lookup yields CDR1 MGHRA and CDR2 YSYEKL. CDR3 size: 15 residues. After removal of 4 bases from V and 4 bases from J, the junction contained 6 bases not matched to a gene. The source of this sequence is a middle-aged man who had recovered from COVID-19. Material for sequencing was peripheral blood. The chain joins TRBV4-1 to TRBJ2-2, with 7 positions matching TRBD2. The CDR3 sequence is CASSPWGRATGELFF. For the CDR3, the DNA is TGCGCCAGCAGCCCCTGGGGGAGGGCCACCGGGGAGCTGTTTTTT.